The 25 T cell receptor beta chains given below trace back to one sample, sequenced in a study of spatial heterogeneity in lung cancer. A single record per CDR3 protein comes from TCRdb applying MiXCR to the 5' RACE reads. In the table there are over 1,000 distinct CDR3 sequences, more than 10% of which are singletons. Documented time point: sample taken at primary tumor resection. The specimen comprised normal lung tissue next to the tumor, sampled at surgery. The receptors were sampled from a female donor with early-stage non-small cell lung cancer.

This clonotype was seen a handful of times. Because the library targeted alpha chains, this beta chain is an off-target read whose size means little. The V call is TRBV6-1, the J call TRBJ2-2; D is unresolved. The CDR3 contains 11 residues. Germline V CDR1 and CDR2: MNHNS, SASEGT. The V gene lost 7 bases and the J gene lost 6 bases, with 6 bases spanning the gap. This CDR3 is CASNLAGELFF. The CDR3 DNA follows: TGTGCCAGCAATCTTGCCGGGGAGCTGTTTTTT.

By sample share, this clonotype is medium-sized (0.01 to 0.1%). This beta chain represents an off-target read in a library built for alpha chains; its size is of limited meaning. The chain uses TRBV6-5 and TRBJ2-3; 13 positions match TRBD2. The junction had 9 bases not matched to a gene; V was cut back by 10 bases and J by 5 bases. The CDR3 has 15 amino acids. Germline-derived CDR1 and CDR2 are MNHEY and SVGAGI. This CDR3 is CATTLTSGRLDTQYF. The DNA for the CDR3 is TGTGCCACCACTTTGACTAGCGGGAGGCTAGATACGCAGTATTTT.

In this sample, this clonotype is medium-sized. The size of this beta chain means little, since it is a stray read in a library made for alpha chains. The DNA of the CDR3 is TGTGCCAGCAGTAAGACAGGGGGCTACCACGAGCAGTACTTC. It codes for CASSKTGGYHEQYF. The chain combines TRBV6-2 or TRBV6-3 with TRBJ2-7, with 10 positions matching TRBD1. V dropped 5 bases and J dropped 5; count of bases not matched to a gene: 6. Germline-derived CDR1 and CDR2 are MNHEY and SVGEGT. The CDR3 has 14 residues.

This clonotype has only a few counts. This beta chain represents an off-target read in a library built for alpha chains; its size is of limited meaning. The V gene is TRBV7-3, the J gene TRBJ2-2; D not resolved. Trimming removed 6 bases at V and 2 bases at J, with 7 bases between. CDR1 and CDR2 (germline): SGHTA, FQGTGA. This CDR3 has 13 residues. CDR3 sequence: CASSESNTGELFF. The CDR3 DNA is TGTGCCAGCAGTGAATCAAACACCGGGGAGCTGTTTTTT.

Turning to this clonotype: Being off target in a library aimed at alpha chains, this beta chain has a size of little meaning. The rearrangement links TRBV19 to TRBJ2-7, with 7 bases fitting TRBD1. J gave up 1 base and V 3 bases, and 3 bases lay outside the gene matches. The CDR3 covers 14 residues. Looked up from germline, CDR1 is LNHDA and CDR2 is SQIVND (reference sequence). In DNA, the CDR3 is TGTGCCAGTAGTATGACAGGGCAATCCTACGAGCAGTACTTC. It yields the protein CASSMTGQSYEQYF.

By its share, this clonotype is large. The library was prepared for alpha chains; this beta chain is a stray read, so its frequency means little. This chain links TRBV14 with TRBJ2-3; the D gene is possibly TRBD1 (5 bases). V was pared by 0 bases and J by 5 bases, with 9 bases between. This CDR3 is built from 14 residues. The germline CDR1 and CDR2 sequences are SGHDN and FVKESK. CDR3 protein: CASSQDVGRDTQYF. DNA of the CDR3: TGTGCCAGCAGCCAAGATGTGGGGCGAGATACGCAGTATTTT.

Concerning this clonotype: The size of this beta chain means little, since it is a stray read in a library made for alpha chains. The chain uses TRBV7-9 and TRBJ2-2, with a tentative D call TRBD1 (6 bases). This CDR3 is 15 amino acids long. Germline V lookup: CDR1 SEHNR, CDR2 FQNEAQ (reference sequence). Between the trimmed V and J ends, which lost 6 bases and 2 bases, there was a span of 13 bases. The CDR3 sequence is CASSSLGGNTGELFF. CDR3 nucleotide sequence: TGTGCCAGCAGTTCATTAGGGGGAAACACCGGGGAGCTGTTTTTT.

This clonotype was detected a few times. With the library built for alpha chains, this beta chain is off target and its frequency is not meaningful. The genes are TRBV7-2 and TRBJ2-7; 8 bases match TRBD2. Trimming took 3 bases from V and 12 from J; bases not matched to a gene: 7. The CDR3 loop spans 12 amino acids. CDR1 and CDR2 from the germline V gene are SGHTA and FQGNSA. The CDR3 sequence: CASSFLSGATYF. CDR3 coding DNA: TGTGCCAGCAGCTTCCTTAGCGGGGCCACGTACTTC.

This clonotype came up a few times. This beta chain is off target for a library built for alpha chains, so its abundance means little. The chain combines TRBV25-1 with TRBJ1-1; D is undetermined. The length of the CDR3 is 13 residues. The V gene lost 1 base and the J gene lost 1 base, with 4 bases spanning the gap. The germline V gene has CDR1 MGHDK and CDR2 SYGVNS. In DNA, the CDR3 is TGTGCCAGCAGTGAATTTGGGAACACTGAAGCTTTCTTT. Residues: CASSEFGNTEAFF. The full variable domain, in which reference TRBV25-1 and TRBJ1-1 provide the parts outside the CDR3, is EADIYQTPRYLVIGTGKKITLECSQTMGHDKMYWYQQDPGMELHLIHYSYGVNSTEKGDLSSESTVSRIRTEHFPLTLESARPSHTSQYLCASSEFGNTEAFFGQGTRLTVV.

Judged by abundance, this clonotype is medium-sized. This beta chain turned up in a library designed for alpha chains; as an off-target read, its abundance says little. The chain employs TRBV23-1 and TRBJ2-1; no clear D. TRBV23-1 is an ORF; its function is uncertain. Trimming cost V 4 bases and J 3 bases, with 13 bases left between them. This CDR3 has 15 amino acids. The CDR3, as DNA: TGCGCCAGCAGTCCCAGCGTTGGGAACTACAATGAGCAGTTCTTC. This gives the protein CASSPSVGNYNEQFF.

By proportion, this clonotype is large. This beta chain is an off-target read within a library intended for alpha chains, so its frequency means little. The V call is TRBV9, the J call TRBJ2-2; maybe TRBD2 (6 bases). Trimming left V 7 bases short and J 4 bases short, with 14 bases between. CDR1 and CDR2 (germline): SGDLS, YYNGEE. CDR3 size: 14 residues. The CDR3 loop is CASPRLGGTGELFF. CDR3 DNA: TGTGCCAGCCCACGACTAGGAGGCACCGGGGAGCTGTTTTTT.

Remarks on this clonotype: This beta chain lies outside the target of a library built for alpha chains; its clone size means little. J is TRBJ2-3 and V is TRBV20-1; 9 positions agree with TRBD2. The CDR3 runs 13 residues. With 6 bases clipped from V and 6 bases from J, the junction kept 7 bases outside the gene matches. Germline CDR1 is DFQATT and CDR2 is SNEGSKA (reference sequence). The CDR3 protein is CSAALAGSDTQYF. CDR3 nucleotides: TGCAGTGCCGCGCTAGCGGGGAGCGATACGCAGTATTTT.

This clonotype rates as medium-sized. This beta chain is an unintended read in a library built for alpha chains; its size means little. V and J are TRBV10-3 and TRBJ2-6; 8 bases line up with TRBD1. Trimming cost V 5 bases and J 0 bases; bases outside gene matches: 6. CDR3 length equals 17 residues. The V gene's germline CDR1 is ENHRY and CDR2 SYGVKD. The CDR3 bases are TGTGCCATCAGTCCCGGGACAGGAATCTCTGGGGCCAACGTCCTGACTTTC. It yields the protein CAISPGTGISGANVLTF.

A remark on this clonotype: For a library built for alpha chains, this beta chain is a stray read; little rests on its size. The chain employs TRBV18 and TRBJ2-6; possibly TRBD1 for D (5 bases). The V and J ends lost 2 bases and 0 bases respectively, with 14 bases between them. This CDR3 spans 18 amino acids. Germline assignment: CDR1 KGHSH and CDR2 LQKENI. The CDR3 reads CASSPTTVLFSGANVLTF. The DNA for the CDR3 is TGTGCCAGCTCACCAACGACAGTCTTGTTCTCTGGGGCCAACGTCCTGACTTTC. The full variable domain, rest sourced from reference TRBV18 and TRBJ2-6, is NAGVMQNPRHLVRRRGQEARLRCSPMKGHSHVYWYRQLPEEGLKFMVYLQKENIIDESGMPKERFSAEFPKEGPSILRIQQVVRGDSAAYFCASSPTTVLFSGANVLTFGAGSRLTVL.

This clonotype is large. Because the library targeted alpha chains, this beta chain is an off-target read whose size means little. This chain uses TRBV12-3 or TRBV12-4 with TRBJ2-6; the D is unclear. V was cut by 8 bases and J by 1 base, with 9 bases left in between. The CDR3 is 14 residues long. This CDR3 is CASGQRSGANVLTF. In nucleotides, the CDR3 is TGTGCCAGCGGCCAGAGGTCTGGGGCCAACGTCCTGACTTTC.

This clonotype is labeled as large. This beta chain lies outside the target of a library built for alpha chains; its clone size means little. The J gene is TRBJ2-1, the V gene TRBV7-3, with 8 bases identical to TRBD2. Germline CDR1 is SGHTA and CDR2 is FQGTGA. The CDR3 contains 15 residues. Trimming at V came to 5 bases and at J to 12 bases, leaving 15 bases not matched to a gene. The CDR3 nucleotides read TGTGCCAGCAGCCCCGGGACTAGAACGACAGAGGCGCAGTTCTTC. Translated: CASSPGTRTTEAQFF.

In its sample, this clonotype is large. Because this beta chain is a stray read in a library intended to capture alpha chains, its abundance should not be given much weight. The chain recombines TRBV20-1 with TRBJ2-7; D perhaps matches TRBD1 (6 bases). Germline V gives CDR1 DFQATT, CDR2 SNEGSKA (reference sequence). The CDR3 length is 12 residues. With 0 bases removed from V and 7 bases from J, the gap between germline ends came to 10 bases. For the CDR3, the DNA is TGCAGTGCTAGAGATTTGGGGACAGAGCAGTACTTC. It encodes CSARDLGTEQYF.

By its share, this clonotype is large. This beta chain is a stray sequence in a library constructed for alpha chains; its clone size is not meaningful. The rearrangement joins TRBV7-6 to TRBJ2-5; D gene unclear. Germline V gene data show CDR1 as SGHVS and CDR2 as FNYEAQ. The CDR3 is 12 amino acids. V was pared by 5 bases and J by 3 bases, with 7 bases between. CDR3 protein: CASSQQKETQYF. The CDR3 coding sequence is TGTGCCAGCAGCCAGCAAAAAGAGACCCAGTACTTC.

Notes on this clonotype: This clone may be a read error of a much larger clone one base away. Little can be read into the size of this beta chain, an off-target read in a library designed for alpha chains. The genes are TRBV19 and TRBJ2-1; 7 nucleotides line up with TRBD1. V shed 7 bases and J 6 bases; nucleotides not matched to a gene: 12. CDR1 is LNHDA and CDR2 is SQIVND in the germline V gene (reference sequence). The CDR3 covers 15 residues. In DNA, the CDR3 is TGTGCCAGTACCCCTCCGGGACAGCCCTGCAATGAGCAGTTCTTC. This translates into CASTPPGQPCNEQFF.

This clonotype was recorded a few times. Because this beta chain is a stray read in a library intended to capture alpha chains, its abundance should not be given much weight. The rearrangement joins TRBV4-2 to TRBJ2-2; D is possibly TRBD2 (6 bases). Germline values: CDR1 LGHNA, CDR2 YNFKEQ. The CDR3 has 17 residues. V lost 3 bases and J 1 base, leaving 15 bases between the germline ends. The CDR3 DNA reads as TGTGCCAGCAGCCATTATTCCGGGGGAGAGAACACCGGGGAGCTGTTTTTT. Residues: CASSHYSGGENTGELFF.

On this clonotype: This beta chain is an off-target read within a library intended for alpha chains, so its frequency means little. This chain connects TRBV14 to TRBJ1-6, with a weak D call TRBD1 (5 bases). Trimming stripped 1 base from V and 10 bases from J, with 8 bases between. This CDR3 has 13 amino acids. Germline V gene lookup returns CDR1 SGHDN and CDR2 FVKESK. DNA for the CDR3: TGTGCCAGCAGCCAAGCAGGGCGCTCACCCCTCCACTTT. Protein: CASSQAGRSPLHF.

This clonotype qualifies as large. This beta chain is an unintended read in a library built for alpha chains; its size means little. The chain joins TRBV7-2 to TRBJ2-7; a weak D match, TRBD2 (6 bases). Germline CDR1 and CDR2: SGHTA and FQGNSA. This CDR3 spans 18 amino acids. The V end lost 1 base, the J end lost 3 bases, and 22 bases lay between the germline ends. The CDR3 here is CASSLGPLGGANFYEQYF. The DNA of the CDR3 is TGTGCCAGCAGCTTAGGTCCCCTTGGCGGGGCGAATTTCTACGAGCAGTACTTC.

In this sample, this clonotype turned up a few times. Since the library was made to target alpha chains, this beta chain is a stray read and its abundance is not meaningful. V gene TRBV27 combines with J gene TRBJ2-2; D call uncertain. The V end was cut by 5 bases, the J end by 6 bases, with 4 bases between. This CDR3 has 11 amino acids. Germline CDR1 and CDR2: MNHEY and SMNVEV (reference sequence). The CDR3 region is CASSRAGELFF. For the CDR3, the DNA is TGTGCCAGCAGTCGCGCCGGGGAGCTGTTTTTT.

By frequency in the sample, this clonotype is large. This beta chain turned up in a library designed for alpha chains; as an off-target read, its abundance says little. The chain is built from TRBV18 and TRBJ2-1; D is uncertain. Germline V gene lookup returns CDR1 KGHSH and CDR2 LQKENI. CDR3 length: 16 amino acids. Deletions cut 4 bases from V and 0 bases from J, with 13 bases between. CDR3 nucleotides: TGTGCCAGCTCACGCGAGCAACCCTCCTCCTACAATGAGCAGTTCTTC. Protein sequence: CASSREQPSSYNEQFF.

This clonotype was seen only a few times. This beta chain is off target for a library built for alpha chains, so its abundance means little. V gene TRBV6-5 combines with J gene TRBJ2-7; TRBD2 aligns across 9 bases. Trimming at V came to 2 bases and at J to 2 bases, leaving 10 bases not matched to a gene. CDR1 is MNHEY and CDR2 is SVGAGI in the germline V gene. The CDR3 has 17 amino acids. In nucleotides, the CDR3 is TGTGCCAGCAGTTACGTGGTAGCGGGAGAGATAGCCTACGAGCAGTACTTC. Protein sequence: CASSYVVAGEIAYEQYF.